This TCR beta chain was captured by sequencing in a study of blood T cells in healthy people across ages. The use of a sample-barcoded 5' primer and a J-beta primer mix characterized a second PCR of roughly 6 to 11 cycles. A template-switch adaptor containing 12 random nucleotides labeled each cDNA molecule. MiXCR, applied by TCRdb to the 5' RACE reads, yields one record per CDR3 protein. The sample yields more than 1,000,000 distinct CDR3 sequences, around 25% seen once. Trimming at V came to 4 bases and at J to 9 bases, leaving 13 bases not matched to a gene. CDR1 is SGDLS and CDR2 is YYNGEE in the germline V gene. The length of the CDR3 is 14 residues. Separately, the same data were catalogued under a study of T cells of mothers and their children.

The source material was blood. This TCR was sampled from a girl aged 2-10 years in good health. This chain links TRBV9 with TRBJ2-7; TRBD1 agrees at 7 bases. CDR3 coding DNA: TGTGCCAGCAGCCCCGACAGGGATATCATCGTGCAGTACTTC. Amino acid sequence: CASSPDRDIIVQYF.